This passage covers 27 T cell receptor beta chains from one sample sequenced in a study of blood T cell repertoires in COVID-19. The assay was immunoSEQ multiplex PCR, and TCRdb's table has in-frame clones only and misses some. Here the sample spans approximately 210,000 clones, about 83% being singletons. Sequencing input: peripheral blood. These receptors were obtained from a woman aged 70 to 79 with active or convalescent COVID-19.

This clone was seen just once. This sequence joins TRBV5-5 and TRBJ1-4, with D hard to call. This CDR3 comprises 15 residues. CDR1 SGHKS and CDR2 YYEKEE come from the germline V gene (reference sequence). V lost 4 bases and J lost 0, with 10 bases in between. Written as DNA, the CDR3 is TGTGCCAGCAGCCGGGAAAGGACAACTAATGAAAAACTGTTTTTT. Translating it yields CASSRERTTNEKLFF. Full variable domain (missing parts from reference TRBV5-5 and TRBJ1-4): DAGVTQSPTHLIKTRGQQVTLRCSPISGHKSVSWYQQVLGQGPQFIFQYYEKEERGRGNFPDRFSARQFPNYSSELNVNALLLGDSALYLCASSRERTTNEKLFFGSGTQLSVL.

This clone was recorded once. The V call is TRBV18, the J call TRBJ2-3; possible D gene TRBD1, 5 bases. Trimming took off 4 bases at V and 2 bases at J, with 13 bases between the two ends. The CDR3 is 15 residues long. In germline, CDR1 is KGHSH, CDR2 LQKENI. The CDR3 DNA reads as TGTGCCAGCTCACTCCTGACAGCTGCCACAGATACGCAGTATTTT. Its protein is CASSLLTAATDTQYF.

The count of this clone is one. The CDR3 loop reads CASSQAGQITTNEKLFF. The CDR3 nucleotides are TGTGCCAGCAGCCAAGCGGGACAGATTACAACTAATGAAAAACTGTTTTTT. V usage is TRBV14 and J usage is TRBJ1-4, with 7 nucleotides matching TRBD1. Trimming at V came to 1 base and at J to 0 bases, leaving 5 bases not matched to a gene. This CDR3 spans 17 amino acids. The germline V gene encodes CDR1 SGHDN and CDR2 FVKESK.

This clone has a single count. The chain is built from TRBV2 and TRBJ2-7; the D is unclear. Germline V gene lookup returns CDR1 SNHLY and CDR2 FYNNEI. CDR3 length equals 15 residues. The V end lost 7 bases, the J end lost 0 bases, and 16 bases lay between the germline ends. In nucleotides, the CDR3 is TGTGCCAGCAACCCTGATCCGGGTTACTCCTACGAGCAGTACTTC. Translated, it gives CASNPDPGYSYEQYF.

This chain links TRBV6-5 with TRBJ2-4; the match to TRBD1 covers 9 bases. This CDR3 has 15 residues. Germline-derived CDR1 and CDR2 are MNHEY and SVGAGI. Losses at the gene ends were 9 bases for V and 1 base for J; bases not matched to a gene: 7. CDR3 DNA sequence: TGTGCCAGTCGTTGGGACAGGGAGGCCAAAAACATTCAGTACTTC. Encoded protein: CASRWDREAKNIQYF.

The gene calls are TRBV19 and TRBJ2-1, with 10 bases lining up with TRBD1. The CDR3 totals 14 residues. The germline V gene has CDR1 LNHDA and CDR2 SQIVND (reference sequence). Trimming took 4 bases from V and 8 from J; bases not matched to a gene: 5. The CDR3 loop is CASSRTDRGDEQFF. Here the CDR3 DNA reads TGTGCCAGTAGTAGGACGGACAGGGGGGATGAGCAGTTCTTC. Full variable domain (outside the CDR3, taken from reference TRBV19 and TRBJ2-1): DGGITQSPKYLFRKEGQNVTLSCEQNLNHDAMYWYRQDPGQGLRLIYYSQIVNDFQKGDIAEGYSVSREKKESFPLTVTSAQKNPTAFYLCASSRTDRGDEQFFGPGTRLTVL.

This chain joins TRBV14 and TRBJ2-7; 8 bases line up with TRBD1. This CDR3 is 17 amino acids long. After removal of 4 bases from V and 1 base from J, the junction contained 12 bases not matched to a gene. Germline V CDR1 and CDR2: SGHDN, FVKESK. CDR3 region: CASSRASRGRSSYEQYF. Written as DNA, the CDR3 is TGTGCCAGCAGCCGCGCGTCCAGGGGGCGCTCGTCCTACGAGCAGTACTTC.

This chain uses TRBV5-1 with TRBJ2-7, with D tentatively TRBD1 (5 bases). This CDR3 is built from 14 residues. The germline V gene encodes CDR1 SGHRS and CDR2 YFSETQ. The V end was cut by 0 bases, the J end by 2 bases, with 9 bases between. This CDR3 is CASSLADRPYEQYF. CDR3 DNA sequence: TGCGCCAGCAGCTTGGCCGACAGACCCTACGAGCAGTACTTC.

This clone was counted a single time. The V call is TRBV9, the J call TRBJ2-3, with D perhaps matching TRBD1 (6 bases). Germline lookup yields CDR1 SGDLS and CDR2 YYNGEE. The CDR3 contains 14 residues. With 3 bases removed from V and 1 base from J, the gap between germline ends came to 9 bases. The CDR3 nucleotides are TGTGCCAGCAGCGGATCAGGGGGCACAGATACGCAGTATTTT. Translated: CASSGSGGTDTQYF.

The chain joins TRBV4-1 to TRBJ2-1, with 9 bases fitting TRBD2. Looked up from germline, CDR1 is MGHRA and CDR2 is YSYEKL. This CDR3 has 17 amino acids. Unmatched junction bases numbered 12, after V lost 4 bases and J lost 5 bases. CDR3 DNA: TGCGCCAGCAGCCCTATACGGAGGGCTAGCGGGAACAATGAGCAGTTCTTC. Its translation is CASSPIRRASGNNEQFF.

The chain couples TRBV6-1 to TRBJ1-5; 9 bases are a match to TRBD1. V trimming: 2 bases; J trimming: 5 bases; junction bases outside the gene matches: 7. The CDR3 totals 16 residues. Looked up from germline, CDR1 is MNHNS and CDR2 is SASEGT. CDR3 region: CASSEKDRGDYQPQHF. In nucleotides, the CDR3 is TGTGCCAGCAGTGAAAAGGACAGGGGAGATTATCAGCCCCAGCATTTT.

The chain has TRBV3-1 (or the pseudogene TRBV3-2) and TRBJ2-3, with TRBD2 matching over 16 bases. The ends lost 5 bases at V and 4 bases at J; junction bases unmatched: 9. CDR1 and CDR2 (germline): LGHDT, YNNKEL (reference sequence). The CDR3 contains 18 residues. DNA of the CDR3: TGTGCCAGCAGCAAGGGGGGACTAGCGGGAGGGCCCGCAGATACGCAGTATTTT. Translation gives CASSKGGLAGGPADTQYF.

The chain's CDR3 is CASSQDSQETQYF. The DNA for the CDR3 is TGTGCCAGCAGTCAGGACAGCCAAGAGACCCAGTACTTC. This chain uses TRBV28 with TRBJ2-5; tentative D call: TRBD1 (6 bases). The germline V gene encodes CDR1 MDHEN and CDR2 SYDVKM. This CDR3 has 13 residues. Trimming removed 5 bases at V and 1 base at J, with 8 bases between.

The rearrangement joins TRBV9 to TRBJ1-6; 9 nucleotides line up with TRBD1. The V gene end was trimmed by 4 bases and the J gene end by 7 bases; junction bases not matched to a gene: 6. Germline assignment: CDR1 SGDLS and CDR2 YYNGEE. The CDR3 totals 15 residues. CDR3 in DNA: TGTGCCAGCAGCCTACCTGGGACAGGGAATTCACCCCTCCACTTT. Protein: CASSLPGTGNSPLHF.

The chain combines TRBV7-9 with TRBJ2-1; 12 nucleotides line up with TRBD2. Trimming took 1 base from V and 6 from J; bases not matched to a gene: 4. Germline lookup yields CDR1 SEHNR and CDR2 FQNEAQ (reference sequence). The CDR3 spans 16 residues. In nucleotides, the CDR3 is TGTGCCAGCAGCTTAGTGCTAGCGGGAGGGGTCAATGAGCAGTTCTTC. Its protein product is CASSLVLAGGVNEQFF.

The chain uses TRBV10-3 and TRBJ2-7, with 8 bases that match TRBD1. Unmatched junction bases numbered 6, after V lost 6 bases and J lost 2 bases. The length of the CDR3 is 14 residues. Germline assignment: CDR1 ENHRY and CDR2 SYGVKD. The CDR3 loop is CAISFGTGAYEQYF. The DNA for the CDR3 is TGTGCCATCAGCTTCGGGACAGGAGCCTACGAGCAGTACTTC.

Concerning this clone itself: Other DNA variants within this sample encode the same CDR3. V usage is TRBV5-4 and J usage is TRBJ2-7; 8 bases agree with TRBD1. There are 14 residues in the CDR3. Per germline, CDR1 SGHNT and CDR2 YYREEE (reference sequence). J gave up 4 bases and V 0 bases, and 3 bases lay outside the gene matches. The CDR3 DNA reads TGTGCCAGCAGCTTGGACAGGGGGACGTACGAGCAGTACTTC. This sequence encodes CASSLDRGTYEQYF.

CDR3 in DNA: TGTGCCAGTAGTATCGGGCGGGGTGGCGCAACTAATGAAAAACTGTTTTTT. Residues: CASSIGRGGATNEKLFF. This rearrangement joins TRBV19 to TRBJ1-4; D is ambiguous. The CDR3 has 17 amino acids. The germline V gene has CDR1 LNHDA and CDR2 SQIVND (reference sequence). V lost 3 bases, J lost 0 bases, and 14 bases lay in between.

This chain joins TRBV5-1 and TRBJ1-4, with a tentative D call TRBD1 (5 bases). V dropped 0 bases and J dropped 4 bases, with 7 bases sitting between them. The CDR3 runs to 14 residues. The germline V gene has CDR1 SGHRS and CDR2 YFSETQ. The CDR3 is CASSLGQSNEKLFF. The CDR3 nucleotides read TGCGCCAGCAGCTTGGGACAGAGTAATGAAAAACTGTTTTTT.

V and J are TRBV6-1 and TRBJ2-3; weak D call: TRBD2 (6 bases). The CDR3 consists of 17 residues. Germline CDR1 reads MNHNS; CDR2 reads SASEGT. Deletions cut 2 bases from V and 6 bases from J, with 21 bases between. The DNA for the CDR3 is TGTGCCAGCAGTGAAACCCTTAGCGGTTTGGGTGATGATACGCAGTATTTT. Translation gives CASSETLSGLGDDTQYF.

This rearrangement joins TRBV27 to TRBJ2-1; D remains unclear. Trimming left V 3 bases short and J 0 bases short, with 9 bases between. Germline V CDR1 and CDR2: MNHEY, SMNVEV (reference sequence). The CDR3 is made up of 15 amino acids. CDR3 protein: CASSLKPSSYNEQFF. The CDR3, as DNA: TGTGCCAGCAGTTTGAAACCGAGCTCCTACAATGAGCAGTTCTTC.

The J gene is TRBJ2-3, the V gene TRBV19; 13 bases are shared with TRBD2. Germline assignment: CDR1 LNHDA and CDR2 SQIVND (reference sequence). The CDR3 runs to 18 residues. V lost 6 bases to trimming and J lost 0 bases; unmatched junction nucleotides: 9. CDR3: CASSSGTSGISSTDTQYF. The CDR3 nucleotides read TGTGCCAGTAGCTCCGGGACTAGCGGGATTTCTAGCACAGATACGCAGTATTTT. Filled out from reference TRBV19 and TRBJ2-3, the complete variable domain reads DGGITQSPKYLFRKEGQNVTLSCEQNLNHDAMYWYRQDPGQGLRLIYYSQIVNDFQKGDIAEGYSVSREKKESFPLTVTSAQKNPTAFYLCASSSGTSGISSTDTQYFGPGTRLTVL.

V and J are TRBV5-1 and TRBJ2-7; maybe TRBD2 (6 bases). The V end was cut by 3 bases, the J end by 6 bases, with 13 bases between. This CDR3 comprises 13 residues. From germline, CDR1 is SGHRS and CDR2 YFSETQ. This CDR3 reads CASSSTRESEQYF. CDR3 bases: TGCGCCAGCAGCTCAACGCGGGAATCCGAGCAGTACTTC. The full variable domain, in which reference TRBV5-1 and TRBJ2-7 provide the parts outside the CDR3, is KAGVTQTPRYLIKTRGQQVTLSCSPISGHRSVSWYQQTPGQGLQFLFEYFSETQRNKGNFPGRFSGRQFSNSRSEMNVSTLELGDSALYLCASSSTRESEQYFGPGTRLTVT.

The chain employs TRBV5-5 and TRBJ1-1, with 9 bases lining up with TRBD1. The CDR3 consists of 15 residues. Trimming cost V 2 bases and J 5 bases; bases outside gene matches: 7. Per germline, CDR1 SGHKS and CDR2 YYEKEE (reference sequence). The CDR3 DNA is TGTGCCAGCAGCTTAGAATTGACAGGGGGTACTGAAGCTTTCTTT. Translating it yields CASSLELTGGTEAFF.

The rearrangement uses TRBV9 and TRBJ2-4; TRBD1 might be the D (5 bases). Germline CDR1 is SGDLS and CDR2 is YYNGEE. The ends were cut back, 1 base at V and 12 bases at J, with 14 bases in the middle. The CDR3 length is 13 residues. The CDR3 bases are TGTGCCAGCAGCGTATTGGTATGGGGCTCTCAGTACTTC. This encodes CASSVLVWGSQYF.

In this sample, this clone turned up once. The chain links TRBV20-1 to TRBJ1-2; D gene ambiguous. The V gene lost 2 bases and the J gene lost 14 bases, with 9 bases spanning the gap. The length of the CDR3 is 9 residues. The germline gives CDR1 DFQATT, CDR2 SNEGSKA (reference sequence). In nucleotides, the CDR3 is TGCAGTGCTAGACGGGAATGGACCTTC. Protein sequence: CSARREWTF.

CDR3 in amino acids: CASSNPRQGSNYEQYF. The CDR3 DNA is TGTGCCAGCAGTAACCCGAGACAGGGGTCCAACTACGAGCAGTACTTC. V usage is TRBV7-9 and J usage is TRBJ2-7, with TRBD1 matching over 8 bases. The V segment lost 6 bases and the J segment 3 bases; nucleotides outside the gene matches: 13. CDR3 length: 16 residues. Germline assignment: CDR1 SEHNR and CDR2 FQNEAQ (reference sequence).